This entry lists 32 T cell receptor beta chains sequenced from one sample in a study of cytomegalovirus exposure and HLA in healthy donors. 60 Vbeta and 13 Jbeta primers were used in PCR. Generated by immunoSEQ multiplex PCR, the TCRdb table keeps only in-frame clones and is missing some. The repertoire holds about 160,000 clones, with 82% as singletons. Sequencing input: PBMCs. The receptors here all came from a male donor in good health and CMV-seronegative.

The chain carries TRBV7-9 and TRBJ2-1, with 7 bases aligning to TRBD1. V was clipped by 5 bases and J by 0 bases; unmatched bases: 10. CDR1 SEHNR and CDR2 FQNEAQ come from the germline V gene (reference sequence). The CDR3 extends over 17 amino acids. The DNA for the CDR3 is TGTGCCAGCAGCCGTACGGGACAGCTTAGCTCCTACAATGAGCAGTTCTTC. It translates to CASSRTGQLSSYNEQFF.

In DNA, the CDR3 is TGTGCCAGCAGTTTGGGGGCACCCGGCGCGGAGCAGTACTTC. This codes for CASSLGAPGAEQYF. This rearrangement joins TRBV27 to TRBJ2-7; TRBD1 is a possible D gene (6 bases). Trimming shortened V by 3 bases and J by 7 bases, and 16 bases separated the two germline ends. CDR3 size: 14 residues. Germline V gene lookup returns CDR1 MNHEY and CDR2 SMNVEV (reference sequence).

The chain carries TRBV4-2 and TRBJ2-4; maybe TRBD1 (6 bases). The CDR3 consists of 20 residues. Germline V gene data show CDR1 as LGHNA and CDR2 as YNFKEQ. Deletions cut 0 bases from V and 0 bases from J, with 21 bases between. The CDR3 DNA reads as TGTGCCAGCAGCCAAGATTGGGGTGGTTCTACAGGGATAGCCAAAAACATTCAGTACTTC. Translating it yields CASSQDWGGSTGIAKNIQYF.

The rearrangement links TRBV6-5 to TRBJ1-6, with unresolved D. V was pared by 0 bases and J by 8 bases, with 8 bases between. Germline-derived CDR1 and CDR2 are MNHEY and SVGAGI. CDR3 length equals 14 residues. For the CDR3, the DNA is TGTGCCAGCAGTTACTCGAAGAGGGATTCACCCCTCCACTTT. Amino acids: CASSYSKRDSPLHF.

The chain employs TRBV9 and TRBJ1-4; D ambiguous. The CDR3 runs to 15 residues. Deletions cut 0 bases from V and 0 bases from J, with 6 bases between. In germline, CDR1 is SGDLS, CDR2 YYNGEE. CDR3 protein: CASSVGGATNEKLFF. CDR3 coding DNA: TGTGCCAGCAGCGTAGGGGGAGCAACTAATGAAAAACTGTTTTTT.

The DNA for the CDR3 is TGTGCCAGCAGCTTACTTGCCGGGGAGCTGTTTTTT. Protein: CASSLLAGELFF. V gene TRBV7-8 combines with J gene TRBJ2-2; unclear D gene. V was pared by 2 bases and J by 6 bases, with 4 bases between. Germline V gene data show CDR1 as SGHVS and CDR2 as FQNEAQ. The CDR3 is made up of 12 amino acids. Together with reference TRBV7-8 and TRBJ2-2, the CDR3 gives the full variable domain: GAGVSQSPRYKVAKRGQDVALRCDPISGHVSLFWYQQALGQGPEFLTYFQNEAQLDKSGLPSDRFFAERPEGSVSTLKIQRTQQEDSAVYLCASSLLAGELFFGEGSRLTVL.

This clone has a handful of counts. The chain carries TRBV10-3 and TRBJ1-6, with TRBD1 identical over 10 bases. Per germline, CDR1 ENHRY and CDR2 SYGVKD. This CDR3 comprises 14 residues. V lost 6 bases to trimming and J lost 10 bases; unmatched junction nucleotides: 6. The DNA of the CDR3 is TGTGCCATCAGGGGACAGGGGAGTCGCTCACCCCTCCACTTT. It translates to CAIRGQGSRSPLHF.

Here the CDR3 DNA reads TGTGCCAGCAGCCGGGATACAGATACGCAGTATTTT. Encoded protein: CASSRDTDTQYF. The chain couples TRBV5-5 to TRBJ2-3; D is perhaps TRBD2 (5 bases). The germline CDR1 and CDR2 sequences are SGHKS and YYEKEE (reference sequence). This CDR3 comprises 12 residues. The V end lost 4 bases, the J end lost 3 bases, and 6 bases lay between the germline ends.

The chain couples TRBV29-1 to TRBJ1-5; D not certain. The V gene lost 4 bases and the J gene lost 0 bases, with 19 bases spanning the gap. The length of the CDR3 is 17 residues. CDR1 SQVTM and CDR2 ANQGSEA come from the germline V gene. The CDR3 protein is CSVAFEVTPYSNQPQHF. Written as DNA, the CDR3 is TGCAGCGTTGCGTTTGAGGTAACACCCTATAGCAATCAGCCCCAGCATTTT.

The gene calls are TRBV4-2 and TRBJ2-1; 10 nucleotides line up with TRBD2. CDR1 is LGHNA, CDR2 YNFKEQ, per germline. V lost 4 bases and J lost 9; bases outside the gene matches: 21. This CDR3 is built from 19 residues. The CDR3 here is CASSRLGGLAGGPGGEQFF. The CDR3 region has the DNA TGTGCCAGCAGCCGCCTTGGCGGTTTAGCGGGGGGTCCGGGGGGTGAGCAGTTCTTC.

The gene calls are TRBV4-1 and TRBJ2-1, with TRBD1 matching 9 bases. The CDR3 extends over 16 amino acids. Germline V CDR1 and CDR2: MGHRA, YSYEKL. With V trimmed by 3 bases and J by 2 bases, 5 bases remained unmatched. The CDR3 DNA is TGCGCCAGCAGCCACCCGGGACAGGGAACCTACAATGAGCAGTTCTTC. The encoded protein is CASSHPGQGTYNEQFF.

The chain has TRBV6-5 and TRBJ2-5; D is undetermined. V lost 3 bases and J lost 7, with 6 bases in between. Germline V gene lookup returns CDR1 MNHEY and CDR2 SVGAGI. The CDR3 spans 11 residues. CDR3 protein: CASSYVGTQYF. CDR3 sequence (DNA): TGTGCCAGCAGTTATGTCGGGACCCAGTACTTC.

V and J are TRBV4-1 and TRBJ1-3, with D possibly matching TRBD1 (6 bases). V was shortened by 1 base and J by 4 bases, with 14 bases between the two germline ends. The CDR3 is 16 amino acids. Looked up from germline, CDR1 is MGHRA and CDR2 is YSYEKL. The CDR3 protein is CASSQGGGKAGNTIYF. In nucleotides, the CDR3 is TGCGCCAGCAGCCAAGGTGGGGGCAAGGCCGGAAACACCATATATTTT.

The chain carries TRBV30 and TRBJ1-5; D is unclear. The CDR3 sequence is 15 residues long. The V and J ends lost 1 base and 1 base respectively, with 11 bases between them. CDR1 is GTSNPN, CDR2 SVGIG, per germline (reference sequence). Here the CDR3 reads CAWSGGGSSNQPQHF. The CDR3 DNA follows: TGTGCCTGGAGTGGCGGAGGCAGCAGCAATCAGCCCCAGCATTTT.

The chain joins TRBV28 to TRBJ2-3, with D unclear. CDR1 is MDHEN, CDR2 SYDVKM, per germline. The CDR3 consists of 15 residues. Trimming left V 6 bases short and J 1 base short, with 14 bases between. In DNA form, the CDR3 reads TGTGCCAGCAGCGGTTTGGGCGCAGGCACAGATACGCAGTATTTT. Amino acid sequence: CASSGLGAGTDTQYF.

The genes are TRBV5-1 and TRBJ2-5; D might be TRBD1 (5 bases). The germline gives CDR1 SGHRS, CDR2 YFSETQ. CDR3 length: 15 residues. V lost 1 base and J lost 3, with 13 bases in between. The CDR3 region is CASSLSGRAEETQYF. The CDR3 nucleotides read TGCGCCAGCAGCTTGTCCGGCAGGGCTGAAGAGACCCAGTACTTC.

The chain joins TRBV18 to TRBJ2-7; TRBD2 matches 8 bases. This CDR3 contains 15 residues. J was trimmed by 4 bases and V by 3 bases; bases with no gene match: 8. Germline-derived CDR1 and CDR2 are KGHSH and LQKENI. CDR3 loop: CASSPLGGADYEQYF. The CDR3 DNA is TGTGCCAGCTCACCCCTCGGGGGGGCCGATTACGAGCAGTACTTC.

The chain is built from TRBV2 and TRBJ2-3; tentative D call: TRBD2 (6 bases). Trimming took off 8 bases at V and 2 bases at J, with 17 bases between the two ends. CDR1 SNHLY and CDR2 FYNNEI come from the germline V gene. The CDR3 totals 15 residues. The CDR3 loop is CASGKKRADTDTQYF. CDR3 DNA: TGTGCCAGCGGAAAAAAGCGGGCCGACACAGATACGCAGTATTTT. Variable domain in full (rest from reference TRBV2 and TRBJ2-3): EPEVTQTPSHQVTQMGQEVILRCVPISNHLYFYWYRQILGQKVEFLVSFYNNEISEKSEIFDDQFSVERPDGSNFTLKIRSTKLEDSAMYFCASGKKRADTDTQYFGPGTRLTVL.

On this clone: The conserved closing phenylalanine or tryptophan is absent in this CDR3, likely reflecting a read error. The chain has TRBV6-1 and TRBJ1-2; D gene uncertain. Germline CDR1 is MNHNS and CDR2 is SASEGT. The V end was cut by 7 bases, the J end by 8 bases, with 20 bases between. The CDR3 length is 14 residues. CDR3 sequence reads: CASTSRPGSGGYTL. The CDR3 region has the DNA TGTGCCAGCACCTCAAGGCCAGGTTCGGGGGGCTACACCCTC.

The chain is built from TRBV5-6 and TRBJ2-2; D possibly corresponds to TRBD1 (5 bases). V lost 2 bases and J 4 bases, leaving 12 bases between the germline ends. Germline V gene sequence: CDR1 SGHDT, CDR2 YYEEEE. The CDR3 runs to 15 residues. The CDR3 nucleotides read TGTGCCAGCAGCTTACAGGTAAGAGGCACCGGGGAGCTGTTTTTT. This sequence encodes CASSLQVRGTGELFF.

V and J are TRBV5-1 and TRBJ2-2; 7 bases line up with TRBD1. Germline assignment: CDR1 SGHRS and CDR2 YFSETQ. There are 14 residues in the CDR3. V shed 0 bases, J shed 6 bases, and the junction held 2 bases outside the gene matches. The CDR3 is CASSLGTGPGELFF. CDR3 DNA: TGCGCCAGCAGCTTGGGGACAGGCCCCGGGGAGCTGTTTTTT. Variable domain in full (rest from reference TRBV5-1 and TRBJ2-2): KAGVTQTPRYLIKTRGQQVTLSCSPISGHRSVSWYQQTPGQGLQFLFEYFSETQRNKGNFPGRFSGRQFSNSRSEMNVSTLELGDSALYLCASSLGTGPGELFFGEGSRLTVL.

V is TRBV5-5 and J is TRBJ1-4, with D perhaps TRBD1 (6 bases). Germline loops: CDR1 SGHKS, CDR2 YYEKEE (reference sequence). Trimming left V 6 bases short and J 0 bases short, with 12 bases between. CDR3 length: 15 amino acids. The CDR3 DNA follows: TGTGCCAGCAACTTCAGGGGAGCAACTAATGAAAAACTGTTTTTT. Translation gives CASNFRGATNEKLFF.

V is TRBV5-1 and J is TRBJ2-5; D is perhaps TRBD2 (7 bases). CDR1 is SGHRS, CDR2 YFSETQ, per germline. The CDR3 consists of 16 residues. V was pared by 1 base and J by 5 bases, with 18 bases between. DNA for the CDR3: TGCGCCAGCAGCTTGTCATCTCGGGGGGCGGGGGAGACCCAGTACTTC. Its translation: CASSLSSRGAGETQYF.

The V gene is TRBV25-1, the J gene TRBJ2-5; possibly TRBD2 for D (7 bases). Germline CDR1 reads MGHDK; CDR2 reads SYGVNS. Trimming removed 2 bases at V and 4 bases at J, with 17 bases between. The CDR3 loop spans 16 amino acids. Here the CDR3 reads CASSEPSLGGAETQYF. For the CDR3, the DNA is TGTGCCAGCAGTGAACCCTCCCTGGGGGGGGCAGAGACCCAGTACTTC. Using reference TRBV25-1 and TRBJ2-5 for the parts outside the CDR3, the full variable domain is EADIYQTPRYLVIGTGKKITLECSQTMGHDKMYWYQQDPGMELHLIHYSYGVNSTEKGDLSSESTVSRIRTEHFPLTLESARPSHTSQYLCASSEPSLGGAETQYFGPGTRLLVL.

This chain joins TRBV14 and TRBJ2-7; 7 bases agree with TRBD1. V lost 4 bases, J lost 7 bases, and 7 bases stayed unmatched. The CDR3 loop spans 13 amino acids. Germline V gene sequence: CDR1 SGHDN, CDR2 FVKESK. As DNA, the CDR3 is TGTGCCAGCAGCCGCGACAGGGTCTTGGAGCAGTACTTC. Translation: CASSRDRVLEQYF.

This clone was seen a few times. The rearrangement links TRBV19 to TRBJ2-7, with 9 bases lining up with TRBD1. The CDR3 extends over 15 amino acids. J gave up 5 bases and V 6 bases, and 11 bases lay outside the gene matches. Germline values: CDR1 LNHDA, CDR2 SQIVND (reference sequence). The CDR3 region is CASSPIPTGGHEQYF. The DNA of the CDR3 is TGTGCCAGTAGCCCGATACCGACAGGGGGACACGAGCAGTACTTC.

The V and J genes are TRBV19 and TRBJ1-1; D possibly corresponds to TRBD1 (5 bases). The CDR3 totals 15 residues. Germline V gives CDR1 LNHDA, CDR2 SQIVND (reference sequence). The V and J ends lost 0 bases and 1 base respectively, with 9 bases between them. CDR3 protein: CASSIESRGNTEAFF. The CDR3 DNA reads TGTGCCAGTAGTATAGAGTCAAGGGGGAACACTGAAGCTTTCTTT. Looking up the rest from reference TRBV19 and TRBJ1-1 gives the full variable domain: DGGITQSPKYLFRKEGQNVTLSCEQNLNHDAMYWYRQDPGQGLRLIYYSQIVNDFQKGDIAEGYSVSREKKESFPLTVTSAQKNPTAFYLCASSIESRGNTEAFFGQGTRLTVV.

The CDR3 loop reads CASSLGSVGHFYEQYF. In DNA form, the CDR3 reads TGTGCCAGCAGCTTGGGATCGGTTGGACACTTCTACGAGCAGTACTTC. The J gene is TRBJ2-7, the V gene TRBV5-4, with D tentatively TRBD1 (5 bases). Trimming removed 0 bases from V and 3 bases from J, with 16 bases in between. Germline-derived CDR1 and CDR2 are SGHNT and YYREEE (reference sequence). The CDR3 has 16 amino acids. The full variable domain, with the rest looked up from reference TRBV5-4 and TRBJ2-7, is ETGVTQSPTHLIKTRGQQVTLRCSSQSGHNTVSWYQQALGQGPQFIFQYYREEENGRGNFPPRFSGLQFPNYSSELNVNALELDDSALYLCASSLGSVGHFYEQYFGPGTRLTVT.

This clone came up once. The rearrangement joins TRBV6-6 to TRBJ1-3; D perhaps matches TRBD1 (5 bases). CDR1 is MNHNY and CDR2 is SVGAGI in the germline V gene (reference sequence). Trimming pared 10 bases from V and 8 bases from J, leaving 15 bases between. The CDR3 sequence is 12 residues long. CDR3 residues: CATRPAGDTIYF. The CDR3 nucleotides read TGTGCCACGCGGCCTGCGGGGGACACCATATATTTT.

Here the CDR3 reads CASSYLPTGDQPQHF. Written as DNA, the CDR3 is TGTGCCAGCAGTTATTTACCTACAGGAGATCAGCCCCAGCATTTT. The chain recombines TRBV6-5 with TRBJ1-5; maybe TRBD1 (5 bases). Germline V CDR1 and CDR2: MNHEY, SVGAGI. The CDR3 runs to 15 residues. Trimming removed 3 bases from V and 5 bases from J, with 14 bases in between.

The chain employs TRBV18 and TRBJ1-5; D unclear. Germline V gene sequence: CDR1 KGHSH, CDR2 LQKENI. V was clipped by 5 bases and J by 7 bases, with 15 bases between them. The CDR3 is made up of 14 amino acids. The CDR3 DNA sequence: TGTGCCAGCTCATACGGGGAAGTTCAGCAGCCCCAGCATTTT. Protein sequence: CASSYGEVQQPQHF.

A few counts support this clone. The chain's CDR3 is CASRGQGAGNYGYTF. The DNA for the CDR3 is TGTGCCAGCAGGGGACAGGGGGCAGGGAACTATGGCTACACCTTC. The rearrangement uses TRBV6-1 and TRBJ1-2, with 12 bases fitting TRBD1. The CDR3 is 15 residues long. Germline lookup yields CDR1 MNHNS and CDR2 SASEGT. V gave up 6 bases and J gave up 2 bases; unmatched junction bases: 4.